Given below is one T cell receptor beta chain in context. Its antigen specificity is not known. The cohort was made up of under 800 healthy bone marrow donors. All cohort members were sampled while nominally healthy, although unrecorded immune exposures were likely present. The donor tested CMV seronegative, placing the donor among the 350 or so seronegative members of the cohort. A peripheral blood sample was provided by each donor, and peripheral blood mononuclear cells were used for TCR beta sequencing. The Qiagen DNeasy Blood Extraction Kit was used to extract genomic DNA from the blood cell samples. The protocol used for the library was the immunoSEQ multiplex PCR assay. The multiplex PCR relied on a mix of 60 forward primers for TCR Vbeta segments and 13 reverse primers for TCR Jbeta segments. Amplification of the CDR3 region of rearranged TCR beta genes was performed with a multiplex PCR assay on genomic DNA. The Illumina HiSeq System was used to sequence the amplified TCR beta libraries as 87-base-pair reads. The source study handled its data this way. A later analysis tallied 75 million to 85 million unique TCR beta chains across the 660 or so repertoires, and approximately 11 million of those chains were shared by two or more donors. A nearest-neighbor algorithm error-corrected the raw reads and collapsed the reads into unique sequences, merging closely related sequences to remove PCR and sequencing errors. CDR3 sequences were aligned to IMGT reference sequences to assign V, D and J gene segments. For a sequence to be retained, a match of at least six nucleotides was required to both a V gene segment and a J gene segment. A rearrangement was called productive if the CDR3 had no stop codons and remained in frame with V and J, and every other rearrangement was called non-productive. CDR3 was defined according to IMGT convention as the region running from the second conserved V-encoded cysteine to the conserved J-encoded phenylalanine. The earlier analysis of 500 to 650 of the donors excluded any sequence lacking an unambiguous match to a single V gene segment. An earlier analysis of several hundred of the donors classified V segments as functional when productive rearrangements were above 56.7% and as segregating when the standard deviation between donors was above 5%. A statistical classification framework was built to diagnose cytomegalovirus status from the catalog of TCR beta chain sequences. A later analysis assigned V and J genes by comparing TCR nucleotide sequences with IMGT/GENE-DB human TR gene sequences. In a later analysis, CDR3 sequences and most-parsimonious VDJ recombination scenarios were assigned using the TCRdist pipeline. In a later analysis, every TCR beta chain was defined by the combination of its CDR3 amino acid sequence and its V-gene family, and reads without a unique V-gene family were dropped. To address suspected cross-contamination and a sequencing artifact, a later analysis removed some 620 highly shared, low-generation-probability nucleotide sequences. In a later analysis, a clonal expansion index was calculated for each public chain from normalized within-repertoire ranks of inferred template counts. In a later analysis, generation probabilities were computed with a VDJ recombination model fitted to out-of-frame rearrangements, and the resulting probabilities were checked against IGoR. A later analysis scored TCR-TCR, TCR-HLA and TCR-CMV co-occurrence with hypergeometric tests, applying a repertoire-size bias correction to TCR pairs. To estimate false discovery rates, a later analysis permuted the HLA or CMV assignments 20 times. A later analysis grouped co-occurring TCRs with DBSCAN, adding TCRdist sequence similarity when clustering within HLA-allele-positive subsets. For co-occurrence clustering, repertoires with fewer than 30,000 or more than 120,000 public chains were excluded, along with roughly five repertoires with anomalous nucleotide sharing. What TCRdb holds here is the immuneACCESS table cut down to in-frame rearrangements. Part of the clones is not present; checked against another copy, under half of the missing clones reflect an unresolved V gene, and the others are unexplained. Clone size and the V and J calls come from that table; the DNA yielded D and trimming. The sample table on file contains approximately 140,000 clones. Around 1.6% of the sample goes to the ten largest clones.

The data were obtained in a study of cytomegalovirus exposure and HLA in healthy donors (dated by TCRdb to about 2017). Study-wide context: In an earlier analysis of approximately 640 of the donors, 276 Gb of sequence data and approximately 100 million unique TCR beta sequences from roughly 200 million T cells were reported. An earlier analysis of several hundred of the donors used high-throughput TCR beta sequencing to judge whether each TCR beta V gene segment behaved as functional or pseudogenic. Both class I and class II loci were covered by HLA typing, at four-digit resolution. An early release covering more than 500 HLA-typed donors comprised about 300 gigabases of sequencing data and around 80 million unique TCR sequences. The study combined high-throughput TCR immunosequencing, statistical association of individual TCRs with disease status, and machine learning to predict cytomegalovirus infection status. Rather than drawing on any new phenotypic data, the later analysis identified candidate immune exposures from TCR beta sequences and the way those sequences occurred across donors. Donor age, sex, ethnicity and CMV serostatus were compiled together with the repertoire data. The study was designed to test whether signatures of past pathogen exposure could be identified by cataloging public T cell receptors. Roughly five DR-DQ haplotypes were handled as single units for association and clustering because linkage in the cohort was strong. A later analysis re-analyzed previously published TCR beta repertoires from roughly 600 donors and added high-resolution HLA genotyping to study TCR occurrence patterns. Typing coverage differed by locus: A, B, C, DRB1 and DQB1 were typed in about 620-630 donors, DQA1 in approximately 520, DPA1 in some 600, and DPB1 in 472. In addition to the first cohort of 666 subjects, a separate validation cohort of 130 or so different subjects was used. The genetic ancestry cluster associated with self-reported Caucasian donors included 80% to 90% of the approximately 400 genotyped donors. All discovery cohort repertoires had been generated using a single sequencing platform. Using immunosequencing, the study profiled T cell repertoires from fewer than 850 subjects and related those repertoires to cytomegalovirus serostatus. A later genetic analysis took genome-wide SNP genotypes for about three fifths of the 666 donors and used that subset as a discovery cohort. Among roughly 370 genotyped donors of the cohort, an average of around 240,000 unique TCR beta nucleotide sequences were sequenced per donor, roughly 18% of them non-productive.

What the research found in general, with its limitations: In a later analysis, HLA-associated TCR beta chains were found to be more clonally expanded and to have lower generation probabilities than equally common non-associated chains. Only TCR beta chains were sequenced in this cohort, and the absence of alpha or paired-chain data limited detectable features. At a false discovery rate of 0.05, a later analysis linked 16,951 TCR beta sequences to specific HLA alleles. The 87-base-pair reads could not distinguish some IMGT-functional V segments, including TRBV6-2 and TRBV6-3, so those segments were excluded. In a later analysis, most CMV-associated TCR beta chains were found to appear HLA-restricted, with HLA associations seemingly driven largely by CMV exposure. Correlated functional status among segregating V segments might be attributable to linkage disequilibrium, but an unknown experimental factor could not be ruled out. Presence/absence analyses assumed roughly uniform sequencing depth across donors, an assumption that may not hold. The authors suggested that the approach could potentially be generalized to other disease states and immunological phenotypes. In a later genetic analysis, a missense DCLRE1C variant was associated with V-gene and J-gene trimming of TCR beta chains, and the association was replicated in an independent cohort. The sequencing pipeline was judged likely to have produced a cluster of highly shared sequence variants as a technical artifact. Because HLA typing was unavailable for some donors at each locus, only the typed subset was used in association tests. Compared with the approximately 670-donor mean, donors in an Asian-associated ancestry cluster had fewer N-insertions in productive TCRs, according to a later genetic analysis. Most TCR sequences were observed very rarely across donors, whereas some public TCRs were present in many individuals. About 15 rarely observed V segments, including chromosome 9 orphons, were excluded from the earlier analysis of almost 600 of the donors because counts were too low. Broadly in line with IMGT annotations, most TCR beta V segments showed up in productive rearrangements about 87% or about 30% of the time in an earlier analysis of a few hundred of the donors. A further reported finding was that TCR beta sequences accurately predicted the HLA-A and HLA-B alleles for most subjects in the first cohort. In a later analysis, several top co-occurrence clusters were reported to appear linked to parvovirus B19, influenza, CMV and Epstein-Barr virus. The study listed approximately 150 TCR beta chains as associated with cytomegalovirus. CMV serostatus was the only immune exposure information available for the cohort. The classifier was reported to diagnose cytomegalovirus status with high specificity and sensitivity in both the original and validation cohorts. In a later analysis, the rate of TCR association differed among HLA loci, with DRB1 alleles having the most associated TCRs and HLA-C alleles having the fewest. In vitro tests confirmed that three of the cytomegalovirus-associated TCR beta chains recognize cytomegalovirus antigens. Assigning TCR associations to individual alleles was difficult when HLA alleles, especially DR and DQ, strongly co-occurred.

V is pruned by 4 bases and J by 0 bases, leaving 2 bases of the junction without a gene match. CDR3 length: 14 amino acids, cysteine to phenylalanine. Only the CDR3 DNA is retained, 42 bases long and in frame from the first base. The germline V gene (reference sequence) supplies CDR1 PRHDT and CDR2 FYEKMQ. Sequencing was carried out using PBMCs. This TCR was sampled from a woman in her fifties or sixties in good health and CMV-seronegative. The chain uses TRBV13 and TRBJ1-2, with 7 bases in between that match TRBD1. The nucleotide sequence is given as TGTGCCAGCAGCTCAGGGACAGCTAACTATGGCTACACCTTC. It specifies CASSSGTANYGYTF.